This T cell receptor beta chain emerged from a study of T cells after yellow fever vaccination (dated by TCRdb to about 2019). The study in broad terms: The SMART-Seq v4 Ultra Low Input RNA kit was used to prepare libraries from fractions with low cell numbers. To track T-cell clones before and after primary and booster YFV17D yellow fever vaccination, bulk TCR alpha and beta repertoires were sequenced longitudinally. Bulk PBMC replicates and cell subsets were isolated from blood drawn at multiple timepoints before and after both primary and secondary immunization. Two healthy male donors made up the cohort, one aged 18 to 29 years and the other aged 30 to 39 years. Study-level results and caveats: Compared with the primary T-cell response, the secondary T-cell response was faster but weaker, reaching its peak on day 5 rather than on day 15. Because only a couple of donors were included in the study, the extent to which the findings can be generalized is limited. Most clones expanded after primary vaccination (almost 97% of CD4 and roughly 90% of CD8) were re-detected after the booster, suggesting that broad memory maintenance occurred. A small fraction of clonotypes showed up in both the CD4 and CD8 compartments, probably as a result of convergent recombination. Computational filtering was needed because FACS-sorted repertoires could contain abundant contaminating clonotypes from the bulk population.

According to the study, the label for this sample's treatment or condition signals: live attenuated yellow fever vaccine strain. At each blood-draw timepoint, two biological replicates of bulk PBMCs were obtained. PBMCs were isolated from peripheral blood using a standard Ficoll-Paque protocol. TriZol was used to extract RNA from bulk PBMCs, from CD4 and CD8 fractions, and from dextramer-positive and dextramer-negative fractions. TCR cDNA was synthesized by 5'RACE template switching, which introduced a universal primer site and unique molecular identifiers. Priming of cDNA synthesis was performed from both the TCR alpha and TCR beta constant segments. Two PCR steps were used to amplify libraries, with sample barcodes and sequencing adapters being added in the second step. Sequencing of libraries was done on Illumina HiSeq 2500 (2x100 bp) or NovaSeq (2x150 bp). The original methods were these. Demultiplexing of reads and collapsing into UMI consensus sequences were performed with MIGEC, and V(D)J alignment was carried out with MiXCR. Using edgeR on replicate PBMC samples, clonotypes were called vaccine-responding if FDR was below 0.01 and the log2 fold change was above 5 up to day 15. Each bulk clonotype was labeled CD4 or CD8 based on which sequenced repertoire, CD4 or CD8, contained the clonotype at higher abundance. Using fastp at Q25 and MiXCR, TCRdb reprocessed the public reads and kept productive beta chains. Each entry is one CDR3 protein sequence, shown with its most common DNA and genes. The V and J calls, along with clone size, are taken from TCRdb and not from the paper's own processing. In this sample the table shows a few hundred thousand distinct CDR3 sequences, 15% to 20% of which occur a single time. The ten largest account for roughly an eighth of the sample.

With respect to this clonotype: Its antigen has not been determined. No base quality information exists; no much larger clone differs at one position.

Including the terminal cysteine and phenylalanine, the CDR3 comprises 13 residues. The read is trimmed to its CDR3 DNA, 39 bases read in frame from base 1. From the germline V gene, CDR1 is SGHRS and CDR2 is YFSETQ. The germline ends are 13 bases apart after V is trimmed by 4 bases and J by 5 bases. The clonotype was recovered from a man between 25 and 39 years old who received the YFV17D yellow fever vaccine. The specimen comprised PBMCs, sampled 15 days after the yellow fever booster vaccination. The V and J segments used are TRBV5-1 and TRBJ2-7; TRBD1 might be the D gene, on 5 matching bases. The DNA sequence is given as TGCGCCAGCAGCCCAGGGTCCACGAACGAGCAGTACTTC. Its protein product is CASSPGSTNEQYF.